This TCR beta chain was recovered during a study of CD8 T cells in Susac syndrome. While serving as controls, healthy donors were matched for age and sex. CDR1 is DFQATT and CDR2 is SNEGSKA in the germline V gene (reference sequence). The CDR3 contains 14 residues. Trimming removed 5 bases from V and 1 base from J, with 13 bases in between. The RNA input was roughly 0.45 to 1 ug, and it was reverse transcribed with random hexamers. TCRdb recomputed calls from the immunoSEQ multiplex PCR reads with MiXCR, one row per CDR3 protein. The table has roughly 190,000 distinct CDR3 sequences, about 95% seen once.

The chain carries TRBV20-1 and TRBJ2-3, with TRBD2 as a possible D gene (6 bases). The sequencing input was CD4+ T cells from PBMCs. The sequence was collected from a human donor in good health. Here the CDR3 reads CSASRGGGTDTQYF. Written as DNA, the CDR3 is TGCAGTGCTTCCCGGGGAGGCGGCACAGATACGCAGTATTTT.